The TCR beta chain under discussion was sequenced for a study of patients and donors after allogeneic stem cell transplantation. The V gene end was trimmed by 5 bases and the J gene end by 0 bases; junction bases not matched to a gene: 6. The CDR3 consists of 15 residues. The germline V gene encodes CDR1 MGHDK and CDR2 SYGVNS. TCRdb ran MiXCR on the RT-PCR reads and lists one entry per CDR3 protein. This table holds about 210,000 distinct CDR3 sequences, 38% found once. What was sequenced was blood, either unsorted or a sorted T cell fraction (not recorded which). This chain connects TRBV25-1 to TRBJ2-7; 8 bases match TRBD1. The receptor was derived from a human donor who was either an allogeneic HSCT recipient or a stem cell or donor lymphocyte infusion donor (not recorded which). It is not recorded whose cells these are; they may come from a transplant donor. The CDR3 is CASSSTGAYSYEQYF. CDR3 sequence (DNA): TGTGCCAGCAGTTCGACAGGGGCCTACTCCTACGAGCAGTACTTC.